This TCR beta chain was observed in a study of blood T cells in healthy people across ages. This clonotype has just a few counts. Its antigen is unknown. Per germline, CDR1 SNHLY and CDR2 FYNNEI. V gave up 7 bases and J gave up 5 bases; unmatched junction bases: 8. The CDR3 totals 14 residues. With a J-beta primer mix and a sample-barcoded 5' primer, a second PCR ran about 7 to 11 cycles. From each sample, at least 2.5 million paired-end reads containing CDR3 were obtained. TCRdb itself ran the 5' RACE reads through MiXCR, one entry per CDR3 protein. The repertoire consists of about 750,000 distinct CDR3 sequences, with about 55% occurring once and the leading ten covering about 42%. Study-wide results and caveats: The study lacked donor CMV status, which possibly confounded expanded clonotype changes. Versus aged donors, long-lived donors had higher diversity and more naive CD4+ cells.

This chain connects TRBV2 to TRBJ2-7; 10 nucleotides match TRBD1. The sequence was obtained from an elderly man in good health. Sequenced: blood. CDR3 nucleotides: TGTGCCAGCAACCGGGGACAGGGGTTCCACGAGCAGTACTTC. This translates into CASNRGQGFHEQYF.